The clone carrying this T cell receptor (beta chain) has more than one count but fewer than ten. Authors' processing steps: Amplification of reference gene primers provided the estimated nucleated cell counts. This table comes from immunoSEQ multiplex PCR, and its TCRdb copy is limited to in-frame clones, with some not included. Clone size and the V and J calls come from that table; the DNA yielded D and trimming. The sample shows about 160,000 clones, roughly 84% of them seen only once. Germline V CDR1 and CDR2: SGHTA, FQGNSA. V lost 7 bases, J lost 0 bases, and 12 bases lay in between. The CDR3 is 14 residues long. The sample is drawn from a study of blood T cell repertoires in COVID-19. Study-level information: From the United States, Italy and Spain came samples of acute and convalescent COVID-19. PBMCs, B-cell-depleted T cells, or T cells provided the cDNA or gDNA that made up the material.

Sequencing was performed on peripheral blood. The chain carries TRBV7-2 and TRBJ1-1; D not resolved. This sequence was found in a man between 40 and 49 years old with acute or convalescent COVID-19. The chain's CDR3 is CASTITAMNTEAFF. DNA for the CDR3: TGTGCCAGCACTATAACCGCCATGAACACTGAAGCTTTCTTT.